Presented here are 9 T cell receptor beta chains from one specimen sequenced in a study of blood T cell repertoires in COVID-19. TCRdb keeps only in-frame clones here, not all; method: immunoSEQ multiplex PCR. Of some 250,000 clones listed, more than 70% are singletons. The specimen sequenced was peripheral blood. The receptors here all came from a middle-aged woman who had recovered from COVID-19.

The chain couples TRBV18 to TRBJ2-7; 10 positions agree with TRBD1. Germline loops: CDR1 KGHSH, CDR2 LQKENI. The CDR3 is 17 amino acids. J lost 1 base, V lost 0 bases, and 6 bases had no gene match. The CDR3 spells CASSPPVGQGVSYEQYF. CDR3 nucleotides: TGTGCCAGCTCACCACCGGTCGGACAGGGGGTTTCCTACGAGCAGTACTTC.

V and J are TRBV5-1 and TRBJ2-1; 7 positions agree with TRBD2. CDR1 and CDR2 from the germline V gene are SGHRS and YFSETQ. The ends lost 0 bases at V and 0 bases at J; junction bases unmatched: 6. The CDR3 is 17 residues long. This CDR3 reads CASSLAAGLSSYNEQFF. The CDR3 bases are TGCGCCAGCAGCTTGGCCGCGGGACTATCCTCCTACAATGAGCAGTTCTTC.

This chain connects TRBV7-2 to TRBJ2-7, with a possible D match to TRBD2 (7 bases). The CDR3 runs to 14 residues. The germline V gene has CDR1 SGHTA and CDR2 FQGNSA. V was shortened by 1 base and J by 3 bases, with 10 bases between the two germline ends. This CDR3 reads CASSLVRGGYEQYF. The CDR3, as DNA: TGTGCCAGCAGCTTAGTTAGGGGGGGCTACGAGCAGTACTTC.

The V call is TRBV10-1, the J call TRBJ2-2, with D perhaps TRBD1 (6 bases). In germline, CDR1 is WNHNN, CDR2 SYGVQD (reference sequence). The V end was cut by 2 bases, the J end by 4 bases, with 14 bases between. The CDR3 runs to 16 residues. The CDR3 here is CASSEPRGRGTGELFF. CDR3 sequence (DNA): TGCGCCAGCAGTGAGCCCAGGGGCCGGGGCACCGGGGAGCTGTTTTTT.

V usage is TRBV19 and J usage is TRBJ2-4; TRBD1 aligns across 7 bases. The CDR3 spans 17 residues. Germline V gene sequence: CDR1 LNHDA, CDR2 SQIVND (reference sequence). The J segment lost 0 bases and the V segment lost 4 bases, leaving 9 bases of the junction unmatched. The CDR3 here is CASSTHRGLLAKNIQYF. CDR3 nucleotides: TGTGCCAGTAGTACACACAGGGGCTTACTAGCCAAAAACATTCAGTACTTC.

CDR3 in amino acids: CASSPPSGRASGEQYF. The CDR3 DNA sequence: TGTGCCAGCAGCCCCCCTAGCGGGAGGGCGTCCGGCGAGCAGTACTTC. The J gene is TRBJ2-7, the V gene TRBV3-1 (or the pseudogene TRBV3-2); 12 bases align to TRBD2. The J segment lost 6 bases and the V segment lost 4 bases, leaving 10 bases of the junction unmatched. CDR3 length: 16 residues. From germline, CDR1 is LGHDT and CDR2 YNNKEL (reference sequence).

This rearrangement joins TRBV15 to TRBJ1-4, with D perhaps matching TRBD1 (6 bases). The CDR3 runs 15 residues. Germline V gene sequence: CDR1 LNHNV, CDR2 YYDKDF (reference sequence). The V and J ends lost 1 base and 4 bases respectively, with 10 bases between them. The DNA of the CDR3 is TGTGCCACCAGCAGAGGGGGCAGGGGTAATGAAAAACTGTTTTTT. This sequence encodes CATSRGGRGNEKLFF.

CDR3 loop: CASSSTANYGYTF. DNA for the CDR3: TGTGCCAGCAGTTCCACAGCTAACTATGGCTACACCTTC. This rearrangement joins TRBV28 to TRBJ1-2; D is undetermined. Trimming shortened V by 4 bases and J by 0 bases, and 6 bases separated the two germline ends. The CDR3 loop spans 13 amino acids. Per the germline V gene, CDR1 is MDHEN and CDR2 is SYDVKM.

This chain connects TRBV28 to TRBJ2-3, with TRBD2 as a possible D gene (5 bases). The germline CDR1 and CDR2 sequences are MDHEN and SYDVKM. The CDR3 loop spans 15 amino acids. Trimming stripped 5 bases from V and 4 bases from J, with 16 bases between. This CDR3 reads CASSTDWEPPDTQYF. CDR3 DNA: TGTGCCAGCAGTACCGACTGGGAGCCCCCAGATACGCAGTATTTT.